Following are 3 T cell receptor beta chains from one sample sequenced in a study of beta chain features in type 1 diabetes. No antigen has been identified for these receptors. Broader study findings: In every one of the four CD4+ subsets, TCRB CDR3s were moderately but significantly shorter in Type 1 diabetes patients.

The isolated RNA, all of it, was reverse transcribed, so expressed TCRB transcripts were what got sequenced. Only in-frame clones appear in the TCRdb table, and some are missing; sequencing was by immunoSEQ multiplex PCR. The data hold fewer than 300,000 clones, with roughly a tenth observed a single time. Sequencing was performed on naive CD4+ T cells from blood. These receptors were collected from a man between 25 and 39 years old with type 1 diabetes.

CDR3 DNA sequence: TGTGCCAGCAGCTTGGGGGGACAGGGGTTCGCTGAAGCTTTCTTT. Encoded protein: CASSLGGQGFAEAFF. This chain links TRBV5-6 with TRBJ1-1, with 10 bases aligning to TRBD1. From germline, CDR1 is SGHDT and CDR2 YYEEEE. The CDR3 is 15 amino acids. After removal of 0 bases from V and 6 bases from J, the junction contained 5 bases not matched to a gene.

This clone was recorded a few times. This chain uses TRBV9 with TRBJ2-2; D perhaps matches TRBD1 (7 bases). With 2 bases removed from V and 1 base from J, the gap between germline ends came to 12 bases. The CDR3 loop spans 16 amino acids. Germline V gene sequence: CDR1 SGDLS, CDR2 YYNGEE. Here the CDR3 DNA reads TGTGCCAGCAGCGTCAGGGGGGACAAGAACACCGGGGAGCTGTTTTTT. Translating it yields CASSVRGDKNTGELFF.

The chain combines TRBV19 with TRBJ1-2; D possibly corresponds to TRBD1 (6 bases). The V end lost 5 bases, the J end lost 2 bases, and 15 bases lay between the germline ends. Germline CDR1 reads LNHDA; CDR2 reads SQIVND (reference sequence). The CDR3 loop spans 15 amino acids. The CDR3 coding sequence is TGTGCCAGTAGTGCTCGGCAGGGGCTAAACTATGGCTACACCTTC. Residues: CASSARQGLNYGYTF.